The clone carrying this T cell receptor beta chain was seen only a few times. Its antigen remains unidentified. J lost 0 bases, V lost 0 bases, and 5 bases had no gene match. Germline CDR1 SGHKS, CDR2 YYEKEE (reference sequence). The CDR3 runs to 16 residues. This entry belongs to a study of T-cell reconstitution after alpha-beta-depleted transplantation in children. Points from the study as a whole: Newly produced T cells mostly accounted for T-cell counts and diversity one year post-transplant. Alpha-beta T cells about two months after transplant reportedly derived from several hundred expanded graft clones.

A library of TCRbeta sequences, prepared with unique molecular identifiers, was generated. TCRdb re-called the PCR reads with MiXCR, one entry per CDR3 protein. Counted here are 90,000 to 130,000 distinct CDR3 sequences, under 13% occurring once; the ten biggest clones make up about 34%. The TCR was taken from a boy aged 2 to 9 with acute lymphoblastic leukemia, due to receive a stem cell transplant. The rearrangement uses TRBV5-5 and TRBJ1-1, with 7 bases that match TRBD1. The sample was PBMCs, taken before TCRalphabeta/CD19-depleted stem cell transplant. For the CDR3, the DNA is TGTGCCAGCAGCTTGGGGCCCCAGGGGGTGAACACTGAAGCTTTCTTT. Translated, it gives CASSLGPQGVNTEAFF. The full variable domain, rest sourced from reference TRBV5-5 and TRBJ1-1, is DAGVTQSPTHLIKTRGQQVTLRCSPISGHKSVSWYQQVLGQGPQFIFQYYEKEERGRGNFPDRFSARQFPNYSSELNVNALLLGDSALYLCASSLGPQGVNTEAFFGQGTRLTVV.